The 12 T cell receptor beta chains reported below all come from one sample, sequenced in a study of cytomegalovirus exposure and HLA in healthy donors. It was with 60 Vbeta and 13 Jbeta primers that the PCR ran. Using immunoSEQ multiplex PCR, the repertoire was profiled, and TCRdb retains in-frame clones only, with some absent. The sample has under 200,000 clones; roughly 78% are singletons. Sequenced input: PBMCs. The source of these receptors is a man aged 35-49 years in good health and CMV-seronegative.

This clone was detected a few times. The rearrangement uses TRBV11-3 and TRBJ2-7, with D tentatively TRBD1 (5 bases). The CDR3 loop spans 14 amino acids. V lost 0 bases to trimming and J lost 6 bases, with 12 bases between them. Germline values: CDR1 SGHNT, CDR2 YENEEA. This chain's CDR3 is CASSLDPTGREQYF. The DNA of the CDR3 is TGTGCCAGCAGCTTAGATCCTACAGGTCGCGAGCAGTACTTC.

The chain employs TRBV7-9 and TRBJ1-2; D not resolved. The CDR3 loop spans 15 amino acids. Germline V gene lookup returns CDR1 SEHNR and CDR2 FQNEAQ (reference sequence). Trimming pared 4 bases from V and 0 bases from J, leaving 12 bases between. The CDR3 sequence: CASSSFFGANYGYTF. CDR3 DNA: TGTGCCAGCAGCTCCTTCTTCGGTGCTAACTATGGCTACACCTTC.

The rearrangement uses TRBV5-1 and TRBJ2-3, with D maybe TRBD1 (6 bases). CDR1 is SGHRS, CDR2 YFSETQ, per germline. V lost 0 bases and J lost 0, with 11 bases in between. The CDR3 sequence is 16 residues long. In nucleotides, the CDR3 is TGCGCCAGCAGCTTGGACGGGACAACGAGCACAGATACGCAGTATTTT. Residues: CASSLDGTTSTDTQYF.

The chain links TRBV13 to TRBJ1-2; D might be TRBD1 (5 bases). V lost 5 bases and J lost 0, with 13 bases in between. Germline V gene lookup returns CDR1 PRHDT and CDR2 FYEKMQ (reference sequence). The CDR3 runs 15 residues. The CDR3 loop is CASSTQRGANYGYTF. CDR3 coding DNA: TGTGCCAGCAGCACACAACGGGGGGCTAACTATGGCTACACCTTC.

This clone was counted only a few times. The rearrangement links TRBV19 to TRBJ2-3; no clear D gene. This CDR3 comprises 15 residues. In germline, CDR1 is LNHDA, CDR2 SQIVND (reference sequence). The germline V and J ends were trimmed by 3 bases and 4 bases, with 14 bases remaining between them. This CDR3 is CASSISRRHADTQYF. DNA of the CDR3: TGTGCCAGTAGTATCTCCCGCCGACACGCAGATACGCAGTATTTT.

This sequence joins TRBV4-1 and TRBJ2-1, with 12 bases fitting TRBD2. The CDR3 has 15 residues. The junction had 2 bases not matched to a gene; V was cut back by 1 base and J by 7 bases. Germline V gene lookup returns CDR1 MGHRA and CDR2 YSYEKL. The CDR3, as DNA: TGCGCCAGCAGCCAAGGACTAGCGGGAGATAATGAGCAGTTCTTC. Translating it yields CASSQGLAGDNEQFF.

The chain's CDR3 is CASSLESSGSHEQYF. The CDR3 DNA sequence: TGCGCCAGCAGCTTGGAGTCTAGCGGGAGCCACGAGCAGTACTTC. V usage is TRBV5-1 and J usage is TRBJ2-7; TRBD2 matches at 10 bases. After removal of 0 bases from V and 5 bases from J, the junction contained 5 bases not matched to a gene. The CDR3 is made up of 15 amino acids. Per germline, CDR1 SGHRS and CDR2 YFSETQ.

The V call is TRBV27, the J call TRBJ1-1; D may be TRBD1 (6 bases). The V end lost 6 bases, the J end lost 0 bases, and 14 bases lay between the germline ends. Germline V gives CDR1 MNHEY, CDR2 SMNVEV (reference sequence). This CDR3 is built from 15 residues. CDR3 sequence (DNA): TGTGCCAGCAGAAAACACGGACAGATGAACACTGAAGCTTTCTTT. Its protein product is CASRKHGQMNTEAFF.

J is TRBJ2-5 and V is TRBV11-2; a possible D gene is TRBD2 (5 bases). V lost 5 bases and J 5 bases, leaving 6 bases between the germline ends. The CDR3 loop spans 11 amino acids. Germline lookup yields CDR1 SGHAT and CDR2 FQNNGV. The CDR3 sequence is CASSTGETQYF. The CDR3 DNA reads TGTGCCAGCAGCACGGGGGAGACCCAGTACTTC.

The gene calls are TRBV5-1 and TRBJ2-1; 9 positions match TRBD2. There are 17 residues in the CDR3. Per germline, CDR1 SGHRS and CDR2 YFSETQ. V was clipped by 5 bases and J by 6 bases; unmatched bases: 15. Written as DNA, the CDR3 is TGCGCCAGCAGGTCGGGGCTAGCGGGATCCGGACCCAATGAGCAGTTCTTC. Amino acid sequence: CASRSGLAGSGPNEQFF.

A few counts support this clone. The chain carries TRBV11-1 and TRBJ2-2; D is unclear. The V gene lost 3 bases and the J gene lost 4 bases, with 3 bases spanning the gap. Germline V gives CDR1 SGHAT, CDR2 FQDESV (reference sequence). CDR3 length: 12 residues. This CDR3 is CASSFLTGELFF. In nucleotides, the CDR3 is TGTGCCAGCAGCTTCCTCACCGGGGAGCTGTTTTTT. Variable domain in full (rest from reference TRBV11-1 and TRBJ2-2): EAEVAQSPRYKITEKSQAVAFWCDPISGHATLYWYRQILGQGPELLVQFQDESVVDDSQLPKDRFSAERLKGVDSTLKIQPAELGDSAMYLCASSFLTGELFFGEGSRLTVL.

V and J are TRBV27 and TRBJ1-5, with a tentative D call TRBD1 (6 bases). V lost 6 bases to trimming and J lost 2 bases, with 17 bases between them. Germline-derived CDR1 and CDR2 are MNHEY and SMNVEV (reference sequence). This CDR3 has 16 amino acids. The DNA for the CDR3 is TGTGCCAGCAGCCCAGGGGAGAGAGGAGGCAATCAGCCCCAGCATTTT. Translating it yields CASSPGERGGNQPQHF.